This TCR beta chain was sequenced for a study of a mutant IDH1 vaccine in newly diagnosed glioma. Study information: Earlier care involved radiotherapy, temozolomide, or both, and the majority received both. Study-wide findings and caveats: Pseudoprogression seemed unrelated to changes in top peripheral T cell clonotypes.

Time point here: baseline, week 1 (first vaccination visit). Indicated treatment: pre-vaccination baseline after standard-of-care therapy. Astrocytomas that were new, WHO grade 3 or 4, IDH1-mutant and ATRX-lost were present in the donors. J was trimmed by 5 bases and V by 3 bases; bases with no gene match: 8. CDR3 length equals 16 residues. Germline V gene data show CDR1 as MGHDK and CDR2 as SYGVNS. As concerns this clone: The antigen remains unidentified.

Libraries were prepared by immunoSEQ multiplex PCR; TCRdb keeps only in-frame clonotypes and omits some of them. The table lists tens of thousands of clones, roughly 80% of them singletons. This specimen was PBMCs, taken from a glioma patient treated with radiotherapy, temozolomide or both. The chain is built from TRBV25-1 and TRBJ2-2; TRBD2 matches at 8 bases. The clonotype originates from a man aged 35 to 55 with glioma. Some clones in this sample may be carry-over from other donors' samples. CDR3 in DNA: TGTGCCAGCAGTGATCCGACTAGCGATAAGACCGGGGAGCTGTTTTTT. It codes for CASSDPTSDKTGELFF.